This T cell receptor beta chain was sequenced for a study of beta chain features in type 1 diabetes. For the study at large: Comparable age, gender and cell yields were observed in patients relative to healthy donors.

V was trimmed by 2 bases and J by 10 bases, leaving 8 bases between them. Germline CDR1 reads SGHTA; CDR2 reads FQGNSA. This CDR3 spans 11 amino acids. The whole isolated RNA underwent reverse transcription, so sequencing captured expressed TCRB transcripts. Assay: immunoSEQ multiplex PCR; the TCRdb copy retains only in-frame clones and omits some. The sample lists approximately 170,000 clones; about 9.8% were seen once. The rearrangement links TRBV7-2 to TRBJ2-5; possibly TRBD1 for D (6 bases). The source of this sequence is a woman aged 18-29 years in good health. The sequencing input was central memory CD4+ T cells from blood. CDR3 loop: CASSLRGIQYF. The CDR3 bases are TGTGCCAGCAGCTTAAGGGGGATCCAGTACTTC.